This T cell receptor (beta chain) was identified in a study of blood T cell repertoires in COVID-19. Looking at the study overall: Material from acute and convalescent COVID-19 was sourced from the United States, Italy and Spain.

In the original processing: Amplification of reference gene primers was used by the study to estimate nucleated cell counts. Using immunoSEQ multiplex PCR, the repertoire was profiled, and TCRdb retains in-frame clones only, with some absent. The V and J calls and clone size are taken from that table; D and trimming were inferred from the DNA. Altogether some 68,000 clones are present, 80% to 90% being singletons, with the ten largest covering around 2%. This CDR3 spans 15 amino acids. CDR1 is MDHEN and CDR2 is SYDVKM in the germline V gene. Trimming pared 5 bases from V and 0 bases from J, leaving 10 bases between.

V is TRBV28 and J is TRBJ1-4, with D unresolved. What was sequenced was peripheral blood. The sequence was collected from a human donor in a cohort sampled during active COVID-19. CDR3 nucleotides: TGTGCCAGCAGTCTATACCAGGCAACTAATGAAAAACTGTTTTTT. It is translated as CASSLYQATNEKLFF.